This TCR beta chain comes out of a study of blood T cells in healthy people across ages. Study-level results: Considered underestimates were the diversity estimates obtained from one million T cells. With age, beta diversity per million T cells declined roughly linearly, significantly by approximately 40. Donor CMV status was unknown, possibly confounding expanded clonotype changes.

Through a sample-barcoded 5' primer and a J-beta primer mix, a second PCR was run for roughly 6 to 11 cycles. TCRdb reprocessed the 5' RACE reads via MiXCR and lists one record per CDR3 protein. The sample shows about 780,000 distinct CDR3 sequences, about half of them seen only once. This clonotype turned up a few times. Antigen specificity is unknown. Every sample had a minimum of 6 million PBMCs isolated. From germline, CDR1 is WSHSY and CDR2 SAAADI. The CDR3 spans 15 residues. V lost 6 bases, J lost 3 bases, and 18 bases lay in between. The sample was blood. This clonotype was obtained from a man older than 75 in good health. The chain is built from TRBV10-2 and TRBJ2-7; D tentatively fits TRBD1 or TRBD2 (5 bases each). This chain's CDR3 is CASSNGAGILYEQYF. Here the CDR3 DNA reads TGCGCCAGCAGCAACGGGGCAGGGATACTCTACGAGCAGTACTTC.